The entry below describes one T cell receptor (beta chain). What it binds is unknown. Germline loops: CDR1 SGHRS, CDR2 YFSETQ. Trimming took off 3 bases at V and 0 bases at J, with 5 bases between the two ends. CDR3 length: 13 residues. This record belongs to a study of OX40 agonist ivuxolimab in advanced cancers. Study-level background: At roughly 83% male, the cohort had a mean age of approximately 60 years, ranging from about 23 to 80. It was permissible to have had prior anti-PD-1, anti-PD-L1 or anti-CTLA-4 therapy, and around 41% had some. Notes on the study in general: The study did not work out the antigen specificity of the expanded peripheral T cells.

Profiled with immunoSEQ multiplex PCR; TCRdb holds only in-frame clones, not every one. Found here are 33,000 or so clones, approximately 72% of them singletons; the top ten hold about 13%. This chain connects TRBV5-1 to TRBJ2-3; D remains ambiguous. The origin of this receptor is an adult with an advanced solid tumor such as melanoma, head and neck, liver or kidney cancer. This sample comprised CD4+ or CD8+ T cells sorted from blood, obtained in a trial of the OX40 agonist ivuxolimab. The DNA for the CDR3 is TGCGCCAGCAGCTCAGCCAGCACAGATACGCAGTATTTT. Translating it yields CASSSASTDTQYF.